This TCR beta chain was sequenced for a study of cytomegalovirus exposure and HLA in healthy donors. PCR used 60 Vbeta primers and 13 Jbeta primers. The method was immunoSEQ multiplex PCR; TCRdb's version includes in-frame clones alone and lacks a portion of them. The sample contains under 150,000 clones, roughly 88% of which appear only once. This CDR3 has 15 amino acids. CDR1 SGHKS and CDR2 YYEKEE come from the germline V gene (reference sequence). V lost 5 bases and J lost 2; bases outside the gene matches: 6. The source is a boy aged 5 to 17 in good health and CMV-seronegative. Sequenced input: PBMCs. The chain recombines TRBV5-5 with TRBJ2-2; 7 bases are shared with TRBD1. CDR3: CASSLGGRNTGELFF. For the CDR3, the DNA is TGTGCCAGCAGTTTAGGGGGCAGAAACACCGGGGAGCTGTTTTTT.